This T cell receptor beta chain was identified during a study of vaccination and CD4 T cells after COVID-19. About the research overall: The convalescents included six males and four females, and among them two were Hispanic while seven were Caucasian.

Germline assignment: CDR1 MNHNS and CDR2 SASEGT. V was shortened by 7 bases and J by 4 bases, with 10 bases between the two germline ends. The CDR3 length is 12 residues. This clonotype ranks as medium-sized. Its antigen is not identified. The Oncomine TCR Beta short-read assay was what sequenced the DNA obtained from cultured CD4+ T cells. From the PCR reads, TCRdb called clonotypes with MiXCR, one entry per CDR3 protein. This table holds 6,500 to 7,500 distinct CDR3 sequences, roughly 25% found once. Broader study findings: The appearance of a median about 86% of reactive clones in convalescent patients occurred only post-vaccination.

As for treatment: approximately nine-day PBMC culture with coronavirus spike peptide pools or control peptides (ViraFEST assay). The unexposed donor provided CD4+ T cells, which were taken before the COVID-19 pandemic (2011-2018). The TCR sequence derives from a human donor in good health. Input material: CD4+ T cells from blood, cultured in vitro. V and J are TRBV6-1 and TRBJ1-2, with a weak D call TRBD1 (5 bases). The CDR3 DNA sequence: TGTGCCAGCACAGGGCAGGGCTATGGCTACACCTTC. The encoded protein is CASTGQGYGYTF.